These 5 T cell receptor beta chains share one sample of origin, sequenced in a study of Ad26.COV2.S vaccination and SARS-CoV-2 variants. Assay used: immunoSEQ multiplex PCR; TCRdb lists only in-frame clones, some missing. The top ten clones hold approximately 2.5% of a sample with 350,000 to 500,000 clones, 85% to 90% of them seen once. Treatment indicated: approximately 18 received Ad26.COV2.S at low or high dose, single or two shots; 5 received placebo; per-sample allocation not given. On day 63 after the first injection, vaccine and placebo recipients gave samples. The sample here was peripheral blood, taken in a trial of Ad26.COV2.S vaccine versus placebo. The receptors shown here come from a person aged 18-60 years who received the Ad26.COV2.S COVID-19 vaccine or a placebo.

The CDR3 DNA follows: TGCAGTGCTAGTAAACCGGACAAAGTAAGCTATAGCAATCAGCCCCAGCATTTT. Protein: CSASKPDKVSYSNQPQHF. J is TRBJ1-5 and V is TRBV20-1; D may be TRBD1 (5 bases). V lost 3 bases, J lost 0 bases, and 21 bases lay in between. Germline CDR1 DFQATT, CDR2 SNEGSKA (reference sequence). The CDR3 has 18 amino acids.

The chain is built from TRBV9 and TRBJ1-2; 7 bases agree with TRBD1. Per the germline V gene, CDR1 is SGDLS and CDR2 is YYNGEE. The CDR3 has 17 amino acids. With V trimmed by 3 bases and J by 1 base, 12 bases remained unmatched. The CDR3 DNA reads TGTGCCAGCAGCGGGACAGGCCCTCTCCATGTTAACTATGGCTACACCTTC. It yields the protein CASSGTGPLHVNYGYTF.

The chain carries TRBV4-2 and TRBJ2-5; 10 bases agree with TRBD2. In germline, CDR1 is LGHNA, CDR2 YNFKEQ. After removal of 2 bases from V and 2 bases from J, the junction contained 8 bases not matched to a gene. The CDR3 consists of 17 residues. The CDR3 DNA is TGTGCCAGCAGCCAACCCTCGACTAGCGGGTTTCAAGAGACCCAGTACTTC. Amino acids: CASSQPSTSGFQETQYF.

The chain couples TRBV29-1 to TRBJ1-2; 7 bases are shared with TRBD1. The CDR3 contains 12 residues. The germline gives CDR1 SQVTM, CDR2 ANQGSEA. V shed 7 bases, J shed 4 bases, and the junction held 6 bases outside the gene matches. DNA of the CDR3: TGCAGCGGAAGGGACAGATTCTATGGCTACACCTTC. It specifies CSGRDRFYGYTF.

A single count supports this clone. The chain couples TRBV30 to TRBJ2-4, with 7 bases identical to TRBD1. Germline lookup yields CDR1 GTSNPN and CDR2 SVGIG (reference sequence). CDR3 size: 15 residues. J lost 5 bases, V lost 2 bases, and 9 bases had no gene match. CDR3 DNA sequence: TGTGCCTGGAGTAGCGTACGACAGGGCGAAAACATTCAGTACTTC. It is translated as CAWSSVRQGENIQYF.